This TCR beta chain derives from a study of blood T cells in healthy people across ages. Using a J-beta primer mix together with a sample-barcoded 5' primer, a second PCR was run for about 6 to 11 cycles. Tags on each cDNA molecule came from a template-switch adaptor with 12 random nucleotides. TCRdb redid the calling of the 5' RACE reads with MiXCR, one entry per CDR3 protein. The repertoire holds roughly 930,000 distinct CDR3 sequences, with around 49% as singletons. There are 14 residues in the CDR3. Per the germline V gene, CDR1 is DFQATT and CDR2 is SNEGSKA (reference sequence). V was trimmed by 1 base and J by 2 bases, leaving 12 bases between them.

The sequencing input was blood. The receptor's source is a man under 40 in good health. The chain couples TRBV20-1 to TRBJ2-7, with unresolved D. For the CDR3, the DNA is TGCAGTGCTAGAGCCCCCGGACGGACCTACGAGCAGTACTTC. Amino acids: CSARAPGRTYEQYF.